Each of the 20 T cell receptor beta chains below was sequenced from the same sample in a study of control samples from healthy donors and cancer patients. Profiled with immunoSEQ multiplex PCR; TCRdb holds only in-frame clones, not every one. The profile covers about 160,000 clones, with around 95% appearing a single time and approximately 8% taken by the ten largest. The sample was blood. Receptors originate from a woman aged 40 to 50 in good health.

The genes are TRBV27 and TRBJ2-7; TRBD1 matches 7 bases. V lost 6 bases and J lost 4; bases outside the gene matches: 9. From germline, CDR1 is MNHEY and CDR2 SMNVEV (reference sequence). The CDR3 loop spans 14 amino acids. The CDR3 spells CASRHGQEPYEQYF. The CDR3 DNA is TGTGCCAGCAGACATGGACAGGAACCTTACGAGCAGTACTTC.

The CDR3 region is CASRTDRGGDSPLHF. The CDR3 DNA reads TGTGCCAGTAGGACTGACAGGGGCGGGGATTCACCCCTCCACTTT. This chain links TRBV19 with TRBJ1-6; 8 positions match TRBD1. V was pared by 6 bases and J by 8 bases, with 9 bases of the junction left unmatched. Germline V lookup: CDR1 LNHDA, CDR2 SQIVND (reference sequence). This CDR3 spans 15 amino acids. Together with reference TRBV19 and TRBJ1-6, the CDR3 gives the full variable domain: DGGITQSPKYLFRKEGQNVTLSCEQNLNHDAMYWYRQDPGQGLRLIYYSQIVNDFQKGDIAEGYSVSREKKESFPLTVTSAQKNPTAFYLCASRTDRGGDSPLHFGNGTRLTVT.

The chain uses TRBV3-1 (or the pseudogene TRBV3-2) and TRBJ1-2; no clear D gene. The CDR3 consists of 13 residues. V was trimmed by 2 bases and J by 6 bases, leaving 10 bases between them. Germline CDR1 reads LGHDT; CDR2 reads YNNKEL (reference sequence). The DNA for the CDR3 is TGTGCCAGCAGCCAAATTCAAAACGATGGCTACACCTTC. It encodes CASSQIQNDGYTF.

The CDR3, as DNA: TGTGCCAGCATGAGCCTTCTCCTGCCCACAGATACGCAGTATTTT. Amino acids: CASMSLLLPTDTQYF. The chain links TRBV6-5 to TRBJ2-3; the D is unclear. The CDR3 is 15 amino acids. CDR1 is MNHEY and CDR2 is SVGAGI in the germline V gene. V was shortened by 7 bases and J by 2 bases, with 16 bases between the two germline ends.

The V and J genes are TRBV19 and TRBJ1-2; weak D call: TRBD1 (5 bases). There are 14 residues in the CDR3. With 4 bases removed from V and 3 bases from J, the gap between germline ends came to 12 bases. Germline-derived CDR1 and CDR2 are LNHDA and SQIVND (reference sequence). The CDR3 coding sequence is TGTGCCAGTAGTACCGGGGCCGGGGACTATGGCTACACCTTC. Amino acid sequence: CASSTGAGDYGYTF.

This clone showed up just a few times. The rearrangement joins TRBV6-5 to TRBJ1-2; D remains unclear. CDR1 is MNHEY and CDR2 is SVGAGI in the germline V gene. The V gene lost 2 bases and the J gene lost 8 bases, with 12 bases spanning the gap. CDR3 length equals 13 residues. The CDR3 loop is CASSYAAAAGYTF. The CDR3 nucleotides are TGTGCCAGCAGTTACGCCGCAGCAGCCGGCTACACCTTC.

The rearrangement uses TRBV6-1 and TRBJ1-3; D uncertain. V lost 1 base, J lost 0 bases, and 10 bases lay in between. CDR1 MNHNS and CDR2 SASEGT come from the germline V gene. The length of the CDR3 is 16 residues. The CDR3 is CASSEEDSFSGNTIYF. In DNA form, the CDR3 reads TGTGCCAGCAGTGAAGAGGATAGCTTCTCTGGAAACACCATATATTTT.

Turning to this clone: Relative to the germline gene, one junction end is altered; a read error may explain this. This sample includes further DNA sequences coding for the same CDR3. The V and J genes are TRBV25-1 and TRBJ1-3, with a possible D match to TRBD1 (5 bases). The CDR3 is 14 amino acids. The germline gives CDR1 MGHDK, CDR2 SYGVNS. CDR3 amino acids: CASSEGQFGNTIYF. CDR3 sequence (DNA): TGCGCCAGCAGTGAGGGGCAGTTTGGAAACACCATATATTTT.

V is TRBV7-2 and J is TRBJ1-4; D ambiguous. CDR3 length equals 16 residues. CDR1 and CDR2 from the germline V gene are SGHTA and FQGNSA. Trimming shortened V by 1 base and J by 6 bases, and 15 bases separated the two germline ends. The CDR3 DNA reads TGTGCCAGCAGCTTAGACAGTGGTAGGCTCCATGAAAAACTGTTTTTT. The encoded protein is CASSLDSGRLHEKLFF.

The J gene is TRBJ2-3, the V gene TRBV10-2, with D possibly being TRBD2 (6 bases). The CDR3 totals 16 residues. Trimming took off 2 bases at V and 4 bases at J, with 16 bases between the two ends. Germline V CDR1 and CDR2: WSHSY, SAAADI. The chain's CDR3 is CASSERYSGGADTQYF. Here the CDR3 DNA reads TGCGCCAGCAGTGAGCGTTATAGCGGAGGGGCAGATACGCAGTATTTT.

The rearrangement links TRBV7-9 to TRBJ1-2; D not certain. Trimming cost V 2 bases and J 8 bases, with 9 bases left between them. Germline-derived CDR1 and CDR2 are SEHNR and FQNEAQ (reference sequence). The CDR3 has 12 amino acids. The CDR3 sequence is CASSLWVGGYTF. CDR3 bases: TGTGCCAGCAGCTTATGGGTGGGCGGCTACACCTTC.

The chain employs TRBV4-3 and TRBJ1-2; the D is unclear. Germline V lookup: CDR1 LGHNA, CDR2 YSLEER. The CDR3 is 14 amino acids. Trimming pared 1 base from V and 8 bases from J, leaving 14 bases between. In nucleotides, the CDR3 is TGCGCCAGCAGCCAAGCTTCTGGAGGACCCGGCTACACCTTC. Residues: CASSQASGGPGYTF.

The chain joins TRBV3-1 (or the pseudogene TRBV3-2) to TRBJ2-1, with 14 positions matching TRBD2. With V trimmed by 1 base and J by 3 bases, 11 bases remained unmatched. CDR1 is LGHDT and CDR2 is YNNKEL in the germline V gene (reference sequence). CDR3 size: 20 residues. The CDR3 is CASSQVLGLAGVGGYNEQFF. The CDR3 coding sequence is TGTGCCAGCAGCCAAGTGCTGGGACTAGCGGGAGTGGGAGGCTACAATGAGCAGTTCTTC.

The chain has TRBV7-2 and TRBJ2-7, with TRBD1 identical over 10 bases. The CDR3 contains 15 residues. Germline V gene data show CDR1 as SGHTA and CDR2 as FQGNSA. V shed 5 bases and J 3 bases; nucleotides not matched to a gene: 7. The CDR3: CASSKDRDRGYEQYF. CDR3 DNA: TGTGCCAGCAGCAAAGACCGGGACAGGGGCTACGAGCAGTACTTC.

The chain carries TRBV30 and TRBJ1-5; TRBD1 agrees at 9 bases. The V segment lost 3 bases and the J segment 7 bases; nucleotides outside the gene matches: 7. This CDR3 spans 14 amino acids. Germline CDR1 is GTSNPN and CDR2 is SVGIG (reference sequence). DNA for the CDR3: TGTGCCTGGAGCATCACAGGGGGCCCCCAGCCCCAGCATTTT. Its protein is CAWSITGGPQPQHF.

The chain employs TRBV7-8 and TRBJ1-2; D possibly corresponds to TRBD1 (5 bases). CDR3 length: 17 residues. CDR1 and CDR2 (germline): SGHVS, FQNEAQ. Trimming pared 0 bases from V and 0 bases from J, leaving 14 bases between. The CDR3 DNA is TGTGCCAGCAGCTTAGCGCGTCCGACAGCTACTAACTATGGCTACACCTTC. It specifies CASSLARPTATNYGYTF. The entire variable domain, with the rest obtained from reference TRBV7-8 and TRBJ1-2, is as follows: GAGVSQSPRYKVAKRGQDVALRCDPISGHVSLFWYQQALGQGPEFLTYFQNEAQLDKSGLPSDRFFAERPEGSVSTLKIQRTQQEDSAVYLCASSLARPTATNYGYTFGSGTRLTVV.

The chain links TRBV7-2 to TRBJ1-4; D might be TRBD1 (5 bases). V was cut by 1 base and J by 4 bases, with 13 bases left in between. Germline CDR1 SGHTA, CDR2 FQGNSA. CDR3 size: 16 residues. The CDR3: CASSLVYRTHNEKLFF. For the CDR3, the DNA is TGTGCCAGCAGCTTAGTATACAGGACACATAATGAAAAACTGTTTTTT.

The V gene is TRBV5-8, the J gene TRBJ1-1; D not certain. Germline V lookup: CDR1 SGHTS, CDR2 YDEGEE. Trimming pared 4 bases from V and 3 bases from J, leaving 16 bases between. This CDR3 has 15 residues. The CDR3 loop is CASSDGSVGDTEAFF. The CDR3 DNA reads as TGTGCCAGCAGCGACGGTTCCGTCGGGGACACTGAAGCTTTCTTT.

The V call is TRBV6-5, the J call TRBJ2-7; D is undetermined. The CDR3 contains 11 residues. The ends were cut back, 10 bases at V and 6 bases at J, with 13 bases in the middle. The germline gives CDR1 MNHEY, CDR2 SVGAGI. In DNA form, the CDR3 reads TGTGCCACCGAGACCCGGAGCGAGCAGTACTTC. Its translation: CATETRSEQYF.

The V and J genes are TRBV7-9 and TRBJ1-6; 8 bases match TRBD1. The trim removed 5 bases at V and 8 bases at J, leaving 5 bases unmatched. This CDR3 comprises 14 residues. The germline V gene has CDR1 SEHNR and CDR2 FQNEAQ (reference sequence). The CDR3 loop reads CASSLTGGDSPLHF. In DNA, the CDR3 is TGTGCCAGCAGCCTTACAGGGGGTGATTCACCCCTCCACTTT.